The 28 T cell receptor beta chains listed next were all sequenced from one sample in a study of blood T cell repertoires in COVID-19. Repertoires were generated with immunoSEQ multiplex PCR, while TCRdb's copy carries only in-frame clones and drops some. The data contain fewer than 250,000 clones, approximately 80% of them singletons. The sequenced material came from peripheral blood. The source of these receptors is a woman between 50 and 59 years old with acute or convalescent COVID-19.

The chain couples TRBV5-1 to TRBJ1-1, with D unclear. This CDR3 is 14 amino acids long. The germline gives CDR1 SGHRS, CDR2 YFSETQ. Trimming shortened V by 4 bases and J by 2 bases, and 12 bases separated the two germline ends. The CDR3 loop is CASSLDGFNTEAFF. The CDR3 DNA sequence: TGCGCCAGCAGCCTAGACGGCTTCAACACTGAAGCTTTCTTT.

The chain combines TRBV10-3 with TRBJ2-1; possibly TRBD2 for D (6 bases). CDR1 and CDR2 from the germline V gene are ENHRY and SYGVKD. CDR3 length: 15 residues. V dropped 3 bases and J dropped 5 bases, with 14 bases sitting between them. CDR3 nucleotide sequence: TGTGCCATCAGTGACCCTCGGGAGAGAAACAATGAGCAGTTCTTC. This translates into CAISDPRERNNEQFF.

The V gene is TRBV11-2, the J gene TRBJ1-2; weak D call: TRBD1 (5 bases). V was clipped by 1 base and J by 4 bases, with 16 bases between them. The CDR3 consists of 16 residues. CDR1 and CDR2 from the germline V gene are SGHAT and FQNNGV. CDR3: CASSLVGIQGRYGYTF. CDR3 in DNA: TGTGCCAGCAGCTTAGTGGGAATTCAGGGTCGCTATGGCTACACCTTC. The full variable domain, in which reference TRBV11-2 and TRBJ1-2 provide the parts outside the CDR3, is EAGVAQSPRYKIIEKRQSVAFWCNPISGHATLYWYQQILGQGPKLLIQFQNNGVVDDSQLPKDRFSAERLKGVDSTLKIQPAKLEDSAVYLCASSLVGIQGRYGYTFGSGTRLTVV.

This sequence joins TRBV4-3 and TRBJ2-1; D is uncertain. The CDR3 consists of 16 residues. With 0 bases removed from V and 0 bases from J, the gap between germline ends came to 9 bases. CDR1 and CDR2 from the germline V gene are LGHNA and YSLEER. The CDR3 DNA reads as TGCGCCAGCAGCCAAGAGGGCTCAAACTCCTACAATGAGCAGTTCTTC. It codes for CASSQEGSNSYNEQFF.

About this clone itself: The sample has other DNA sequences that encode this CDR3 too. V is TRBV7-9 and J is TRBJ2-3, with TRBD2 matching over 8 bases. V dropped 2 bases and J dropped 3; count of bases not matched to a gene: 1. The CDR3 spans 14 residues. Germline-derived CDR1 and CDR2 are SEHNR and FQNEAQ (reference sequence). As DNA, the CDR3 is TGTGCCAGCAGCTTATCGGGGGGGACAGATACGCAGTATTTT. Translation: CASSLSGGTDTQYF.

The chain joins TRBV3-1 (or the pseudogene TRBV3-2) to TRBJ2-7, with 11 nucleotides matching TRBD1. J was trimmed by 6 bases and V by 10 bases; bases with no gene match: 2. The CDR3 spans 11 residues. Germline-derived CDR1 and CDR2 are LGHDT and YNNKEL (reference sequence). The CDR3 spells CATGTGGEQYF. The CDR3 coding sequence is TGTGCCACCGGGACAGGGGGCGAGCAGTACTTC.

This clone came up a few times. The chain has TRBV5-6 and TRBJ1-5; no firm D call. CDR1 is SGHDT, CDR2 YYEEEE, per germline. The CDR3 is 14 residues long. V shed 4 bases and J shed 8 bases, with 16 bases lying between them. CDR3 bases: TGTGCCAGCAGCCCCGCCGGGTTTAAAAAGCCCCAGCATTTT. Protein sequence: CASSPAGFKKPQHF.

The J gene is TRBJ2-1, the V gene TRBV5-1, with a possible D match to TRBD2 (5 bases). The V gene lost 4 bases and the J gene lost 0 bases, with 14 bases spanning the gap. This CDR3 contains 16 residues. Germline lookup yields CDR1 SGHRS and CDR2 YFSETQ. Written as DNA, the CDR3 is TGCGCCAGCAGCCCCTTGGCGGGCGACTCCTACAATGAGCAGTTCTTC. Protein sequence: CASSPLAGDSYNEQFF.

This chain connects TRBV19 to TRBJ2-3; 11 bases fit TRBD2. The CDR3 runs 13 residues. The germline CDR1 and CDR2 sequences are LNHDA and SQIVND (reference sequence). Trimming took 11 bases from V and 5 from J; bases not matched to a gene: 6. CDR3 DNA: TGTGCCGTTAGCGGGAGGGCCGAAGATACGCAGTATTTT. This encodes CAVSGRAEDTQYF.

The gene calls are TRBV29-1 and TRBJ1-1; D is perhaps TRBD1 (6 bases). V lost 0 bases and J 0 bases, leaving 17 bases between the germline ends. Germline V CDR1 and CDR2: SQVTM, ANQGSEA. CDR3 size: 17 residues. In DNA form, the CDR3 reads TGCAGCGTTGAAGATACGTATACAGGGACGATGAACACTGAAGCTTTCTTT. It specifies CSVEDTYTGTMNTEAFF.

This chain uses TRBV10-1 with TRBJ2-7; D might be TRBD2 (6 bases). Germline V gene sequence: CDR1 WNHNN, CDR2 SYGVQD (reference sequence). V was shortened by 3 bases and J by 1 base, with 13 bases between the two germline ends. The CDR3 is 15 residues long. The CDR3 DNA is TGCGCCAGCAGTGAAGGACGGGGGAGGTCCTACGAGCAGTACTTC. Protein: CASSEGRGRSYEQYF.

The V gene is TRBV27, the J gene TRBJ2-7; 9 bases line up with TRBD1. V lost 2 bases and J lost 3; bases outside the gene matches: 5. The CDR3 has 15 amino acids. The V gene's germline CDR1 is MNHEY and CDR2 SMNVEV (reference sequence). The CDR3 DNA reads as TGTGCCAGCAGTTTAAAGTGGACAGGGGACTACGAGCAGTACTTC. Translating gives CASSLKWTGDYEQYF.

CDR3 sequence (DNA): TGTGCCAGCACTCAGGACAGGGCAAGGGAGCAGTACTTC. Residues: CASTQDRAREQYF. The chain uses TRBV28 and TRBJ2-7; 8 bases are shared with TRBD1. The CDR3 consists of 13 residues. The germline gives CDR1 MDHEN, CDR2 SYDVKM. Germline trimming cut 7 bases from V and 7 bases from J; bases unmatched to any gene: 9. The full variable domain, rest sourced from reference TRBV28 and TRBJ2-7, is DVKVTQSSRYLVKRTGEKVFLECVQDMDHENMFWYRQDPGLGLRLIYFSYDVKMKEKGDIPEGYSVSREKKERFSLILESASTNQTSMYLCASTQDRAREQYFGPGTRLTVT.

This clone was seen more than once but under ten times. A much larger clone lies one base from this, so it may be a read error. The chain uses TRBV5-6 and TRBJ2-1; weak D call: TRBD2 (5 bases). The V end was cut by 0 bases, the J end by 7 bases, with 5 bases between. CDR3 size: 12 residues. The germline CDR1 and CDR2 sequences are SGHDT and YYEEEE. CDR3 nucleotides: TGTGCCAGCAGCTTGGGAGGGAATGAGCAGTTCTTC. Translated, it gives CASSLGGNEQFF.

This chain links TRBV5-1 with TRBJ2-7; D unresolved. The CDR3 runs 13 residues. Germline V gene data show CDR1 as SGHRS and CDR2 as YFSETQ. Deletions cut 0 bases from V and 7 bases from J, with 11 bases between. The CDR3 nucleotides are TGCGCCAGCAGCTTGGATCGGTCTAGAGAGCAGTACTTC. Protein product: CASSLDRSREQYF.

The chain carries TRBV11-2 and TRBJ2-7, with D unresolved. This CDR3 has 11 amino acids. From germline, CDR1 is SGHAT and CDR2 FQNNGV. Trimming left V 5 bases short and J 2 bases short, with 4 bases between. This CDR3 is CASSATYEQYF. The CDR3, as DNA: TGTGCCAGCAGCGCTACCTACGAGCAGTACTTC.

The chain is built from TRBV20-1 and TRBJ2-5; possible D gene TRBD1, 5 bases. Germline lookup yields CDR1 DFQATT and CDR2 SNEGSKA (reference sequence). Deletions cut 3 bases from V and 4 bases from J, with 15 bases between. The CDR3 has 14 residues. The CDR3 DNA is TGCAGTGCTAGTATGGGAAATAGGGGAGAGACCCAGTACTTC. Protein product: CSASMGNRGETQYF.

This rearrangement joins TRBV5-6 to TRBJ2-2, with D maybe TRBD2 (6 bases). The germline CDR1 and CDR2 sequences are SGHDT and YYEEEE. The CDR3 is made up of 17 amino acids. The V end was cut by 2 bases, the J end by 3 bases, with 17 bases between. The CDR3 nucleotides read TGTGCCAGCAGCTTAACGAAAGGGGAGGCGGACACCGGGGAGCTGTTTTTT. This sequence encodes CASSLTKGEADTGELFF. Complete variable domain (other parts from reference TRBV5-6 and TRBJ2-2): DAGVTQSPTHLIKTRGQQVTLRCSPKSGHDTVSWYQQALGQGPQFIFQYYEEEERQRGNFPDRFSGHQFPNYSSELNVNALLLGDSALYLCASSLTKGEADTGELFFGEGSRLTVL.

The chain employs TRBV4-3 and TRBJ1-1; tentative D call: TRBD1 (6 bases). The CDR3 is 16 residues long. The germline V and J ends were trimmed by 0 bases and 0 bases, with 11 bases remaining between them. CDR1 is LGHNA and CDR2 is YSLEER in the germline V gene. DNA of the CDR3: TGCGCCAGCAGCCAAGACGGGACATTAATGAACACTGAAGCTTTCTTT. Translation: CASSQDGTLMNTEAFF.

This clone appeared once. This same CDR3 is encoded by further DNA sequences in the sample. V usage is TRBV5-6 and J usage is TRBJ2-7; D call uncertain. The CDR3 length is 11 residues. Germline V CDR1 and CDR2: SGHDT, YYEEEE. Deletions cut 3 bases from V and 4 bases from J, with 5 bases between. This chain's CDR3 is CASSSGYEQYF. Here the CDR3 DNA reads TGTGCCAGCAGCTCAGGATACGAGCAGTACTTC.

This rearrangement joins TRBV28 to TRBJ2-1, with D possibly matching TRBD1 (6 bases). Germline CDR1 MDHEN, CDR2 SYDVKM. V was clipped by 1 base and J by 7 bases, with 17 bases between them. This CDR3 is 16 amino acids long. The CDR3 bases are TGTGCCAGCAGTTTATTCACCCGGACAGCACTTAATGAGCAGTTCTTC. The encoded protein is CASSLFTRTALNEQFF.

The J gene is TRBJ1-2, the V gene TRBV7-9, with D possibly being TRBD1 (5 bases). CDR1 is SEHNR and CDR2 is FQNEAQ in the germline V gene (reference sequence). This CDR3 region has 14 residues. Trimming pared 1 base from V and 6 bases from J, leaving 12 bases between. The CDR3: CASSLGWGVDGYTF. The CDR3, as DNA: TGTGCCAGCAGCTTAGGGTGGGGGGTAGATGGCTACACCTTC.

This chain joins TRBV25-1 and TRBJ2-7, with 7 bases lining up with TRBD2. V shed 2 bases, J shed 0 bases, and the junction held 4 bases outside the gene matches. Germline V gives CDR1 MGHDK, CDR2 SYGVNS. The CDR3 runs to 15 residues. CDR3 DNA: TGTGCCAGCAGTGAACTCGGGGGGAGCTCCTACGAGCAGTACTTC. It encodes CASSELGGSSYEQYF.

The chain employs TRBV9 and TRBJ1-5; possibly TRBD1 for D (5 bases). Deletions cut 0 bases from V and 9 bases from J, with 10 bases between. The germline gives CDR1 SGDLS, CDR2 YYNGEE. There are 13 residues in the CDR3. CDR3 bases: TGTGCCAGCAGCGTAGCCGCCCAGGGGCCCCAGCATTTT. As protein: CASSVAAQGPQHF.

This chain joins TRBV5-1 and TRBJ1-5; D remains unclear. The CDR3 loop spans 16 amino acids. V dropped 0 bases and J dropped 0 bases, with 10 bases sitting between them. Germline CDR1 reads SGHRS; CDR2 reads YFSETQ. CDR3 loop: CASSLGGDHSNQPQHF. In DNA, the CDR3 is TGCGCCAGCAGCTTGGGGGGAGACCATAGCAATCAGCCCCAGCATTTT. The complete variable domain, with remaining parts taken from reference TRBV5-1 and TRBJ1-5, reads KAGVTQTPRYLIKTRGQQVTLSCSPISGHRSVSWYQQTPGQGLQFLFEYFSETQRNKGNFPGRFSGRQFSNSRSEMNVSTLELGDSALYLCASSLGGDHSNQPQHFGDGTRLSIL.

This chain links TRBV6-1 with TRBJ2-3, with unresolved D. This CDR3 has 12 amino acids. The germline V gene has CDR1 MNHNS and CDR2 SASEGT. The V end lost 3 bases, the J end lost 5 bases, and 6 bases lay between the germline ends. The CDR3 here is CASSDLGDTQYF. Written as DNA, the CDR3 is TGTGCCAGCAGTGACCTCGGAGATACGCAGTATTTT.

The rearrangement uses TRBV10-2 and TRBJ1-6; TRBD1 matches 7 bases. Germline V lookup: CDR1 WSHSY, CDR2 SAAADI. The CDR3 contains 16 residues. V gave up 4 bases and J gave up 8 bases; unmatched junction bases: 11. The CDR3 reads CASSGVQTGRHSPLHF. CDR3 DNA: TGCGCCAGCAGTGGGGTCCAGACAGGGAGGCATTCACCCCTCCACTTT.

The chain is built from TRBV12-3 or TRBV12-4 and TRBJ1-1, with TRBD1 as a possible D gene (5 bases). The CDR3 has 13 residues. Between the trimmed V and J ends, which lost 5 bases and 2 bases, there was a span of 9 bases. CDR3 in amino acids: CASSRQTNTEAFF. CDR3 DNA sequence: TGTGCCAGCAGTCGACAGACAAACACTGAAGCTTTCTTT.